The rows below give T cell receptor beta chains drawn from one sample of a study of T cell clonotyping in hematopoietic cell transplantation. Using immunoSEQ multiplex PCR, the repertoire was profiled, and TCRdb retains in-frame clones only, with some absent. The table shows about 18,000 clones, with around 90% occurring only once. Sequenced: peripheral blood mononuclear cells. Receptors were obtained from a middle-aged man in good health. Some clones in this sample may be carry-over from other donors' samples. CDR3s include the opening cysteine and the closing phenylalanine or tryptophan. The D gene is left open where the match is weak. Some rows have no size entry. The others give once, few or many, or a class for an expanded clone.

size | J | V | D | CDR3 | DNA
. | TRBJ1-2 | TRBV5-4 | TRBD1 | CASRPPGQGLYGYTF | TGTGCCAGCAGACCCCCGGGACAGGGTTTATACGGCTACACCTTC
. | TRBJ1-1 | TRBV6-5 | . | CASSIAGGQGEAFF | TGTGCCAGCAGTATCGCCGGGGGACAAGGTGAAGCTTTCTTT
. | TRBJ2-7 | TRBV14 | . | CASSRFGLSNEQYF | TGTGCCAGCAGCCGTTTCGGACTATCCAACGAGCAGTACTTC
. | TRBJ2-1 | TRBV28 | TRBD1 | CASSPTGGSYNEQFF | TGTGCCAGCAGTCCGACAGGGGGCTCCTACAATGAGCAGTTCTTC
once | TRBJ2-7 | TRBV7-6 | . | CASSFGDGYEQYF | TGTGCCAGCAGCTTCGGGGACGGCTACGAGCAGTACTTC
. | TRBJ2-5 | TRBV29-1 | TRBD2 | CSVERTSGRGQETQYF | TGCAGCGTTGAAAGGACTAGCGGGAGGGGCCAAGAGACCCAGTACTTC
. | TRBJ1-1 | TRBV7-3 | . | CASSLRGPEEMNTEAFF | TGTGCCAGCAGCCTACGGGGGCCAGAGGAAATGAACACTGAAGCTTTCTTT
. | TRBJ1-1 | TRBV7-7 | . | CASSPLSGASAEAFF | TGTGCTAGCAGCCCCTTATCGGGGGCATCCGCTGAAGCTTTCTTT
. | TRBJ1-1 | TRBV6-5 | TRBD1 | CASSPTGEKNTEAFF | TGTGCCAGCAGTCCGACAGGGGAAAAGAACACTGAAGCTTTCTTT
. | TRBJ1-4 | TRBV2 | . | CASREREKLFF | TGTGCCAGCAGAGAGCGGGAAAAACTGTTTTTT
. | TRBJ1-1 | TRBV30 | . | CAWSLELNTEAFF | TGTGCCTGGAGCCTAGAGCTGAACACTGAAGCTTTCTTT
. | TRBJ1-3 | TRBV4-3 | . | CASSQDEGSAGNTIYF | TGCGCCAGCAGCCAAGACGAGGGGAGCGCTGGAAACACCATATATTTT
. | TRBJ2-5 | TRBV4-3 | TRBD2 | CASSQTGTSGAGETQYF | TGCGCCAGCAGCCAAACCGGGACTAGCGGGGCTGGAGAGACCCAGTACTTC
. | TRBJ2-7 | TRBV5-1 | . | CASSLVAGIYEQYF | TGCGCCAGCAGCTTGGTGGCAGGGATCTACGAGCAGTACTTC
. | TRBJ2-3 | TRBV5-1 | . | CASTVGSFTDTQYF | TGCGCCAGCACCGTCGGCAGTTTTACAGATACGCAGTATTTT
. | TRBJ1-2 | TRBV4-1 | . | CASSHKRDTNGYTF | TGCGCCAGCAGCCATAAACGGGACACCAATGGCTACACCTTC
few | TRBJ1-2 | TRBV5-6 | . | CASSGTSYGYTF | TGTGCCAGCAGCGGTACATCCTATGGCTACACCTTC
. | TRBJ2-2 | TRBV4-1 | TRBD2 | CASSQEERGGRTGELFF | TGCGCCAGCAGCCAAGAGGAGCGGGGGGGCCGCACCGGGGAGCTGTTTTTT
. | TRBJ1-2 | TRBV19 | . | CASSIRGRQIHYGYTF | TGTGCCAGTAGTATAAGAGGGCGGCAAATTCACTATGGCTACACCTTC
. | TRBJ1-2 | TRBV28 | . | CASSFYRSSYGYTF | TGTGCCAGCAGTTTCTACAGGAGCAGCTATGGCTACACCTTC
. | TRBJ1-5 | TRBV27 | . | CASSWGDNQPQHF | TGTGCCAGCAGCTGGGGGGATAATCAGCCCCAGCATTTT
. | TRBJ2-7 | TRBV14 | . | CASSQRRRGDYEQYF | TGTGCCAGCAGCCAAAGGCGCAGGGGGGATTACGAGCAGTACTTC
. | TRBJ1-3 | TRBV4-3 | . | CASSQVMYSSGNTIYF | TGCGCCAGCAGCCAAGTAATGTACAGCTCTGGAAACACCATATATTTT
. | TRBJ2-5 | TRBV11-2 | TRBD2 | CASSWTSGQETQYF | TGTGCCAGCAGCTGGACTAGCGGACAAGAGACCCAGTACTTC
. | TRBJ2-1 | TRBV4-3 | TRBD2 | CASSQLAGGNNEQFF | TGCGCCAGCAGCCAACTAGCGGGGGGGAACAATGAGCAGTTCTTC